This T cell receptor (beta chain) was captured in a study of shared clonotypes between healthy human individuals. This CDR3 is built from 15 residues. V lost 3 bases and J lost 1, with 9 bases in between. Per germline, CDR1 SNHLY and CDR2 FYNNEI. CD45RO-negative, CCR7-positively selected cells formed the naive CD8 fraction, excluding terminally differentiated effector memory CD45RA+ cells. Profiled with immunoSEQ multiplex PCR; TCRdb holds only in-frame clones, not every one. This table holds some 580,000 clones, 95% to 98% found once. The sequencing sample was made of naive CD8+ T cells sorted from blood. This receptor was obtained from a man aged 25 to 40 in good health. This chain joins TRBV2 and TRBJ2-2, with D unresolved. Written as DNA, the CDR3 is TGTGCCAGCAGTGATGTGGTAGAGAACACCGGGGAGCTGTTTTTT. Its protein product is CASSDVVENTGELFF.